This T cell receptor (beta chain) was obtained from a study of Tregs in tolerant kidney transplant recipients. Background on the study: Recipients received nonmyeloablative bone marrow transplants from related graft donors, with transient mixed chimerism.

General study results and limits: This study did not directly address biological reproducibility.

Repertoires were generated with immunoSEQ multiplex PCR, while TCRdb's copy carries only in-frame clones and drops some. The table includes about 110,000 clones, 90% detected once. With 2 bases clipped from V and 4 bases from J, the junction kept 12 bases outside the gene matches. There are 17 residues in the CDR3. Per germline, CDR1 SGHTA and CDR2 FQGNSA. Comments on this clone: Its cognate antigen is unknown.

CD4+CD25+CD127- Tregs, CD4+CD25- non-Tregs, CD4 and CD8 cells were sorted. The chain uses TRBV7-2 and TRBJ2-3, with TRBD1 identical over 7 bases. Sequenced here: CD4+ T cells from blood, sampled before the transplant. This clonotype was sampled from a human donor who received a combined kidney and bone marrow transplant. The CDR3 spells CASSLPKTGRFSDTQYF. In nucleotides, the CDR3 is TGTGCCAGCAGCTTACCTAAGACAGGGCGGTTCTCAGATACGCAGTATTTT. Variable domain in full (rest from reference TRBV7-2 and TRBJ2-3): GAGVSQSPSNKVTEKGKDVELRCDPISGHTALYWYRQSLGQGLEFLIYFQGNSAPDKSGLPSDRFSAERTGGSVSTLTIQRTQQEDSAVYLCASSLPKTGRFSDTQYFGPGTRLTVL.